A single sample is the source of the 23 T cell receptor beta chains below, sequenced in a study of cytomegalovirus exposure and HLA in healthy donors. Amplification used 60 Vbeta primers and 13 Jbeta primers. Assay used: immunoSEQ multiplex PCR; TCRdb lists only in-frame clones, some missing. This table has about 130,000 clones, roughly two thirds appearing once. Sequencing input: PBMCs. These receptors originate from a man aged 25 to 40 in good health and CMV-seropositive.

J is TRBJ2-1 and V is TRBV5-1; D may be TRBD2 (6 bases). Germline lookup yields CDR1 SGHRS and CDR2 YFSETQ. Trimming took 0 bases from V and 0 from J, leaving 22 bases between them. CDR3 length equals 20 residues. CDR3 residues: CASSLAWGGGDVSSYNEQFF. In nucleotides, the CDR3 is TGCGCCAGCAGCTTGGCCTGGGGCGGAGGGGACGTGAGCTCCTACAATGAGCAGTTCTTC.

The rearrangement links TRBV9 to TRBJ2-7, with 10 bases fitting TRBD2. Germline V gene data show CDR1 as SGDLS and CDR2 as YYNGEE. The ends lost 0 bases at V and 7 bases at J; junction bases unmatched: 7. The CDR3 length is 15 residues. CDR3 DNA: TGTGCCAGCAGCGTAGTCACTAGCGGGACGTGGGAGCAGTACTTC. Protein sequence: CASSVVTSGTWEQYF.

The rearrangement links TRBV6-4 to TRBJ2-3; TRBD1 might be the D (5 bases). The V end was cut by 4 bases, the J end by 2 bases, with 13 bases between. The CDR3 spans 15 residues. CDR1 and CDR2 from the germline V gene are MRHNA and SNTAGT. CDR3 coding DNA: TGTGCCAGCAGTGTCAGGGCCTCTCTCACAGATACGCAGTATTTT. Protein product: CASSVRASLTDTQYF.

On this clone itself: Other DNA sequences within the sample encode an identical CDR3. This sequence joins TRBV7-9 and TRBJ2-3, with 9 bases that match TRBD1. The V segment lost 3 bases and the J segment 3 bases; nucleotides outside the gene matches: 10. The germline CDR1 and CDR2 sequences are SEHNR and FQNEAQ (reference sequence). CDR3 length: 17 residues. In nucleotides, the CDR3 is TGTGCCAGCAGCTTGGGACAGGGAGAAATGGGGACAGATACGCAGTATTTT. Its translation: CASSLGQGEMGTDTQYF.

This clone was recorded a few times. The rearrangement links TRBV9 to TRBJ1-4; D call uncertain. This CDR3 has 17 amino acids. Germline lookup yields CDR1 SGDLS and CDR2 YYNGEE. Trimming pared 0 bases from V and 1 base from J, leaving 13 bases between. The CDR3: CASSVGAAVLTNEKLFF. The CDR3 DNA follows: TGTGCCAGCAGCGTAGGGGCAGCCGTCTTAACTAATGAAAAACTGTTTTTT.

V usage is TRBV10-3 and J usage is TRBJ2-1; 7 nucleotides align to TRBD1. V was clipped by 3 bases and J by 2 bases; unmatched bases: 7. The CDR3 sequence is 16 residues long. Looked up from germline, CDR1 is ENHRY and CDR2 is SYGVKD. The CDR3 spells CAISDPGQKTYNEQFF. The CDR3 DNA reads TGTGCCATCAGTGACCCGGGACAGAAGACCTACAATGAGCAGTTCTTC.

The chain uses TRBV7-9 and TRBJ2-3; 8 bases line up with TRBD1. J gave up 5 bases and V 2 bases, and 3 bases lay outside the gene matches. Germline V gene data show CDR1 as SEHNR and CDR2 as FQNEAQ (reference sequence). The CDR3 totals 14 residues. The CDR3 DNA is TGTGCCAGCAGCTTATTACAGGGGGAAGATACGCAGTATTTT. Residues: CASSLLQGEDTQYF.

The chain combines TRBV9 with TRBJ2-7; 10 bases align to TRBD2. CDR3 length equals 15 residues. Germline V gene sequence: CDR1 SGDLS, CDR2 YYNGEE. The V segment lost 4 bases and the J segment 3 bases; nucleotides outside the gene matches: 7. The CDR3 protein is CASSPSGRAVYEQYF. Here the CDR3 DNA reads TGTGCCAGCAGCCCCAGCGGGAGGGCCGTCTACGAGCAGTACTTC.

The chain uses TRBV5-1 and TRBJ2-1, with 8 positions matching TRBD2. This CDR3 is 14 amino acids long. Germline V gene data show CDR1 as SGHRS and CDR2 as YFSETQ. The trim removed 0 bases at V and 8 bases at J, leaving 4 bases unmatched. The CDR3 coding sequence is TGCGCCAGCAGCTTGGAGCGGGAGTTCTATGAGCAGTTCTTC. It yields the protein CASSLEREFYEQFF.

The chain recombines TRBV27 with TRBJ1-5, with D uncertain. V dropped 3 bases and J dropped 2 bases, with 14 bases sitting between them. The germline CDR1 and CDR2 sequences are MNHEY and SMNVEV (reference sequence). The CDR3 is made up of 16 amino acids. The CDR3 sequence is CASSLGLRRGNQPQHF. The CDR3, as DNA: TGTGCCAGCAGTTTGGGCCTCAGGCGTGGCAATCAGCCCCAGCATTTT.

The genes are TRBV6-6 and TRBJ1-2; D may be TRBD1 (5 bases). V gave up 0 bases and J gave up 6 bases, with 8 bases separating them. Germline-derived CDR1 and CDR2 are MNHNY and SVGAGI (reference sequence). This CDR3 contains 13 residues. CDR3 bases: TGTGCCAGCAGTTACTCAGCAGGGAATGGCTACACCTTC. This translates into CASSYSAGNGYTF.

This clone was counted a few times. CDR3 region: CASSPGLGTDTQYF. The DNA of the CDR3 is TGTGCCAGCAGCCCGGGACTAGGCACAGATACGCAGTATTTT. The chain couples TRBV7-2 to TRBJ2-3, with TRBD2 identical over 8 bases. The CDR3 spans 14 residues. Germline V lookup: CDR1 SGHTA, CDR2 FQGNSA. The V and J ends lost 5 bases and 1 base, in that order; junction bases with no gene match: 2.

The chain recombines TRBV6-1 with TRBJ2-7, with 9 bases fitting TRBD1. V dropped 4 bases and J dropped 3; count of bases not matched to a gene: 10. The CDR3 consists of 16 residues. From germline, CDR1 is MNHNS and CDR2 SASEGT. The CDR3 DNA sequence: TGTGCCAGCAGTGTGATTGGCGGGACAGGGTTCTACGAGCAGTACTTC. Translated, it gives CASSVIGGTGFYEQYF.

This chain uses TRBV5-4 with TRBJ2-3; D possibly corresponds to TRBD2 (5 bases). CDR3 length: 15 residues. The germline gives CDR1 SGHNT, CDR2 YYREEE (reference sequence). V was cut by 3 bases and J by 0 bases, with 11 bases left in between. In DNA, the CDR3 is TGTGCCAGCAGCTCCCGGACTGGAAGCACAGATACGCAGTATTTT. The encoded protein is CASSSRTGSTDTQYF. Combining the CDR3 with reference TRBV5-4 and TRBJ2-3 gives the whole variable domain ETGVTQSPTHLIKTRGQQVTLRCSSQSGHNTVSWYQQALGQGPQFIFQYYREEENGRGNFPPRFSGLQFPNYSSELNVNALELDDSALYLCASSSRTGSTDTQYFGPGTRLTVL.

This sequence joins TRBV10-2 and TRBJ2-3; D perhaps matches TRBD1 (5 bases). CDR1 WSHSY and CDR2 SAAADI come from the germline V gene. CDR3 size: 14 residues. The V gene lost 2 bases and the J gene lost 7 bases, with 13 bases spanning the gap. CDR3 loop: CASSERQGWNTQYF. Written as DNA, the CDR3 is TGCGCCAGCAGTGAGAGGCAGGGTTGGAATACGCAGTATTTT.

This clone has more than one count but fewer than ten. The gene calls are TRBV27 and TRBJ2-7; no definite D call. The CDR3 has 13 residues. V lost 6 bases to trimming and J lost 1 base, with 10 bases between them. The germline V gene has CDR1 MNHEY and CDR2 SMNVEV (reference sequence). The CDR3 region has the DNA TGTGCCAGCAGCAGGCCCGGTTCCTACGAGCAGTACTTC. Protein: CASSRPGSYEQYF.

The chain couples TRBV7-6 to TRBJ1-2; 10 nucleotides match TRBD1. The V segment lost 0 bases and the J segment 3 bases; nucleotides outside the gene matches: 10. There are 18 residues in the CDR3. Germline CDR1 reads SGHVS; CDR2 reads FNYEAQ. The CDR3 coding sequence is TGTGCCAGCAGCTTAGCGAGAGACAGGGGGCGTCTGGACTATGGCTACACCTTC. Amino acids: CASSLARDRGRLDYGYTF.

This rearrangement joins TRBV10-3 to TRBJ2-1; 10 bases agree with TRBD1. Germline CDR1 is ENHRY and CDR2 is SYGVKD. CDR3 length: 14 amino acids. The junction had 2 bases not matched to a gene; V was cut back by 4 bases and J by 5 bases. CDR3 sequence: CAISGQGANNEQFF. The CDR3 DNA follows: TGTGCCATCAGTGGACAGGGGGCTAACAATGAGCAGTTCTTC.

The rearrangement links TRBV11-2 to TRBJ1-4, with 7 nucleotides matching TRBD1. The length of the CDR3 is 15 residues. Trimming at V came to 5 bases and at J to 8 bases, leaving 11 bases not matched to a gene. Germline V lookup: CDR1 SGHAT, CDR2 FQNNGV. The CDR3: CASSRGQVIREKLFF. Here the CDR3 DNA reads TGTGCCAGCAGCCGAGGACAGGTCATAAGGGAAAAACTGTTTTTT.

This chain joins TRBV20-1 and TRBJ2-1, with 7 bases fitting TRBD2. Unmatched junction bases numbered 3, after V lost 2 bases and J lost 11 bases. The V gene's germline CDR1 is DFQATT and CDR2 SNEGSKA (reference sequence). The CDR3 loop spans 11 amino acids. The CDR3 sequence is CSARTGTKQFF. The CDR3 nucleotides are TGCAGTGCTAGAACCGGGACTAAGCAGTTCTTC.

The table lists this clone with a count of one. This chain uses TRBV5-6 with TRBJ2-7; D unresolved. V dropped 3 bases and J dropped 2 bases, with 6 bases sitting between them. The CDR3 runs 12 residues. Germline V gene data show CDR1 as SGHDT and CDR2 as YYEEEE. This chain's CDR3 is CASSYYTYEQYF. The CDR3 bases are TGTGCCAGCAGCTATTATACCTACGAGCAGTACTTC.

CDR3 DNA sequence: TGTGCCATCAGTGAGTCGTCTGCCTACTCCTACGAGCAGTACTTC. It translates to CAISESSAYSYEQYF. The chain links TRBV10-3 to TRBJ2-7; D is ambiguous. The CDR3 contains 15 residues. V was shortened by 0 bases and J by 0 bases, with 9 bases between the two germline ends. Germline-derived CDR1 and CDR2 are ENHRY and SYGVKD.

This clone was detected only a few times. This rearrangement joins TRBV4-2 to TRBJ2-1; 14 nucleotides align to TRBD2. The germline CDR1 and CDR2 sequences are LGHNA and YNFKEQ. The CDR3 is 16 residues long. V lost 3 bases and J lost 8; bases outside the gene matches: 6. The CDR3 DNA is TGTGCCAGCAGCCATACCGGGACTAGCGGGAGCGATGAGCAGTTCTTC. It yields the protein CASSHTGTSGSDEQFF.